A single sample gave rise to the 15 T cell receptor beta chains below, sequenced in a study of vaccination effects on CD4 cells after COVID-19. Before any sequencing was done, the ViraFEST assay used viral peptide pools to expand antigen-specific CD4+ T cells. Subsequent to approximately 9 days of culture, CD4+ T cells were isolated. The participants, recipients of two vaccine doses, got either BNT162b2 or mRNA-1273. These receptors are not linked to any known antigen. Measured with immunoSEQ multiplex PCR; TCRdb has only the in-frame clones, and not every one. The sample shows tens of thousands of clones, approximately 79% of them seen only once. The sequencing used CD4+ T cells from PBMCs cultured with SARS-CoV-2 spike peptides, collected after COVID-19 vaccination. Source of these receptors: a human donor who received a COVID-19 vaccine. Some clones in this sample may be carry-over from other donors' samples.

The chain has TRBV18 and TRBJ1-2, with TRBD1 identical over 9 bases. CDR1 and CDR2 (germline): KGHSH, LQKENI. V gave up 4 bases and J gave up 2 bases; unmatched junction bases: 2. CDR3 length: 14 residues. DNA of the CDR3: TGTGCCAGCTCACAAGGACAGGGGAACTATGGCTACACCTTC. It translates to CASSQGQGNYGYTF.

V is TRBV5-6 and J is TRBJ2-7, with TRBD2 matching over 7 bases. The germline gives CDR1 SGHDT, CDR2 YYEEEE. The V segment lost 6 bases and the J segment 6 bases; nucleotides outside the gene matches: 6. This CDR3 contains 12 residues. The CDR3 bases are TGTGCCAGCAATTCGGGGGGAGGCGAGCAGTACGTC. This codes for CASNSGGGEQYV.

This clone was detected a few times. The rearrangement links TRBV5-4 to TRBJ2-1; 12 nucleotides agree with TRBD1. Germline values: CDR1 SGHNT, CDR2 YYREEE (reference sequence). V lost 2 bases, J lost 10 bases, and 4 bases stayed unmatched. The CDR3 extends over 14 amino acids. The CDR3, as DNA: TGTGCCAGCAGCTTTACGGGACAGGGGGCCGAGCAGTTCTTC. Amino acids: CASSFTGQGAEQFF.

The chain is built from TRBV6-5 and TRBJ1-3; no firm D call. Trimming cost V 8 bases and J 2 bases, with 13 bases left between them. The CDR3 contains 14 residues. Germline assignment: CDR1 MNHEY and CDR2 SVGAGI. The CDR3 protein is CASGLTRAGNTIYF. The CDR3 coding sequence is TGTGCCAGCGGCCTGACTAGGGCTGGAAACACCATATATTTT.

The sample holds a few counts of this clone. The chain is built from TRBV19 and TRBJ1-6; D remains unclear. The CDR3 runs to 13 residues. V was clipped by 9 bases and J by 2 bases, with 8 bases between them. Germline V gives CDR1 LNHDA, CDR2 SQIVND (reference sequence). CDR3 sequence reads: CARPLAYNSPLHF. CDR3 sequence (DNA): TGTGCCAGACCCCTTGCCTATAATTCACCCCTCCACTTT.

The rearrangement links TRBV9 to TRBJ1-1; D not certain. This CDR3 is built from 14 residues. The V end lost 3 bases, the J end lost 4 bases, and 13 bases lay between the germline ends. CDR1 and CDR2 from the germline V gene are SGDLS and YYNGEE. This CDR3 is CASSAPGRSTEAFF. For the CDR3, the DNA is TGTGCCAGCAGCGCCCCAGGACGAAGCACTGAAGCTTTCTTT. Complete variable domain (other parts from reference TRBV9 and TRBJ1-1): DSGVTQTPKHLITATGQRVTLRCSPRSGDLSVYWYQQSLDQGLQFLIQYYNGEERAKGNILERFSAQQFPDLHSELNLSSLELGDSALYFCASSAPGRSTEAFFGQGTRLTVV.

The gene calls are TRBV4-1 and TRBJ1-1; TRBD1 matches at 7 bases. This CDR3 has 14 amino acids. The J segment lost 7 bases and the V segment lost 2 bases, leaving 7 bases of the junction unmatched. From germline, CDR1 is MGHRA and CDR2 YSYEKL. CDR3 bases: TGCGCCAGCAGCCAATCCGGGACAGTCAATGAAGCTTTCTTT. Translated: CASSQSGTVNEAFF.

The chain combines TRBV25-1 with TRBJ1-2, with 7 nucleotides matching TRBD1. Losses at the gene ends were 8 bases for V and 5 bases for J; bases not matched to a gene: 11. The CDR3 extends over 14 amino acids. From germline, CDR1 is MGHDK and CDR2 SYGVNS. Written as DNA, the CDR3 is TGTGCCAGCCGTCAATCCGGGACAGCATATGGCTACACCTTC. Translated, it gives CASRQSGTAYGYTF.

The chain carries TRBV29-1 and TRBJ2-5, with 16 bases that match TRBD2. CDR1 is SQVTM, CDR2 ANQGSEA, per germline. V gave up 5 bases and J gave up 2 bases; unmatched junction bases: 8. This CDR3 has 17 amino acids. DNA of the CDR3: TGCAGCGTTCCCGGGACTAGCGGGGGGGCCCGTCAAGAGACCCAGTACTTC. It codes for CSVPGTSGGARQETQYF. Full variable domain (missing parts from reference TRBV29-1 and TRBJ2-5): SAVISQKPSRDICQRGTSLTIQCQVDSQVTMMFWYRQQPGQSLTLIATANQGSEATYESGFVIDKFPISRPNLTFSTLTVSNMSPEDSSIYLCSVPGTSGGARQETQYFGPGTRLLVL.

The chain links TRBV18 to TRBJ2-3; D ambiguous. The CDR3 is 15 amino acids. V lost 5 bases and J 3 bases, leaving 15 bases between the germline ends. Per the germline V gene, CDR1 is KGHSH and CDR2 is LQKENI. The CDR3 sequence: CASSITLEKTDTQYF. DNA of the CDR3: TGTGCCAGCTCAATAACCCTGGAGAAAACAGATACGCAGTATTTT.

The V and J genes are TRBV6-6 and TRBJ1-2; a possible D gene is TRBD1 (6 bases). Between the trimmed V and J ends, which lost 8 bases and 2 bases, there was a span of 9 bases. This CDR3 is 12 amino acids long. Germline CDR1 and CDR2: MNHNY and SVGAGI (reference sequence). The CDR3: CASSQGNYGYTF. The CDR3 nucleotides are TGTGCCAGCTCACAGGGCAACTATGGCTACACCTTC.

This sequence joins TRBV6-5 and TRBJ2-3; possibly TRBD2 for D (5 bases). V lost 3 bases, J lost 4 bases, and 17 bases lay in between. Germline V gives CDR1 MNHEY, CDR2 SVGAGI. The CDR3 has 16 residues. CDR3 loop: CASSYLGRGRADTQYF. In DNA form, the CDR3 reads TGTGCCAGCAGTTATCTCGGACGGGGTAGGGCAGATACGCAGTATTTT.

The rearrangement uses TRBV4-1 and TRBJ2-5, with 10 bases fitting TRBD1. This CDR3 contains 15 residues. With V trimmed by 4 bases and J by 4 bases, 6 bases remained unmatched. Germline lookup yields CDR1 MGHRA and CDR2 YSYEKL. The CDR3 reads CASSRGTGVGETQYF. The DNA of the CDR3 is TGCGCCAGCAGCCGCGGGACAGGGGTCGGAGAGACCCAGTACTTC.

This chain connects TRBV24-1 to TRBJ2-2; TRBD1 matches 12 bases. After removal of 10 bases from V and 9 bases from J, the junction contained 11 bases not matched to a gene. The germline V gene encodes CDR1 KGHDR and CDR2 SFDVKD. This CDR3 region has 15 residues. Here the CDR3 reads CATATGQGAGWELFF. The CDR3 nucleotides are TGTGCCACAGCGACGGGACAGGGGGCGGGATGGGAGCTGTTTTTT.

V is TRBV9 and J is TRBJ2-3, with a possible D match to TRBD1 (5 bases). The V end was cut by 0 bases, the J end by 0 bases, with 8 bases between. Germline loops: CDR1 SGDLS, CDR2 YYNGEE. The CDR3 covers 15 residues. CDR3 DNA sequence: TGTGCCAGCAGCGTAGCCCCAGGGAGCACAGATACGCAGTATTTT. Translating gives CASSVAPGSTDTQYF.